Sequencing of this T cell receptor (beta chain) was carried out in a study of beta chain features in type 1 diabetes. The germline CDR1 and CDR2 sequences are DFQATT and SNEGSKA (reference sequence). The CDR3 is made up of 10 amino acids. Overall study findings and caveats: TCRB CDR3s from Type 1 diabetes patients were moderately but significantly shorter in all four CD4+ subsets.

The table lists this clone with a few counts. Its antigen is as yet unknown. A junction end diverges from the germline sequence, so it may reflect a read error. All of the isolated RNA was reverse transcribed, so expressed TCRB transcripts were sequenced. The method was immunoSEQ multiplex PCR; TCRdb's version includes in-frame clones alone and lacks a portion of them. The data show around 250,000 clones, with 14% seen just once and 0.017% held by the top ten. The source is a man aged 25 to 40 with type 1 diabetes. Sequenced sample: naive CD4+ T cells from blood. The chain has TRBV20-1 and TRBJ2-7; D is perhaps TRBD1 (6 bases). CDR3 sequence (DNA): TGCAGTGCATACCGGGACAACCCTTTCTTC. Translated, it gives CSAYRDNPFF.